One sample yielded the 25 T cell receptor beta chains listed below, sequenced in a study of cytomegalovirus exposure and HLA in healthy donors. Primers: 60 Vbeta forward and 13 Jbeta reverse. Here immunoSEQ multiplex PCR was the method, and the copy in TCRdb shows in-frame clones only, minus some. The sample holds some 110,000 clones, around 63% seen once. Sequencing input: PBMCs. Receptor source: a young man in good health and CMV-seronegative.

V gene TRBV11-3 combines with J gene TRBJ2-1; D call uncertain. This CDR3 has 12 amino acids. The germline V and J ends were trimmed by 2 bases and 10 bases, with 9 bases remaining between them. CDR1 is SGHNT, CDR2 YENEEA, per germline. CDR3 in amino acids: CASSLRVPEQFF. CDR3 bases: TGTGCCAGCAGCTTACGGGTACCGGAGCAGTTCTTC.

This clone was counted once. The chain recombines TRBV5-6 with TRBJ2-3, with 8 positions matching TRBD1. Germline V gene sequence: CDR1 SGHDT, CDR2 YYEEEE. Trimming cost V 1 base and J 0 bases; bases outside gene matches: 7. The CDR3 is made up of 17 amino acids. CDR3 protein: CASSLYTGQGSTDTQYF. DNA for the CDR3: TGTGCCAGCAGCTTGTATACCGGACAGGGAAGCACAGATACGCAGTATTTT.

The V gene is TRBV5-1, the J gene TRBJ1-4; tentatively, D is TRBD1 (5 bases). The CDR3 runs to 15 residues. Germline-derived CDR1 and CDR2 are SGHRS and YFSETQ. V lost 0 bases to trimming and J lost 6 bases, with 12 bases between them. The CDR3 DNA sequence: TGCGCCAGCAGCTTGGACGGAAGGGGCGATGAAAAACTGTTTTTT. Translated: CASSLDGRGDEKLFF.

The chain is built from TRBV11-1 and TRBJ1-2, with D perhaps matching TRBD1 (6 bases). This CDR3 has 15 residues. The V gene lost 3 bases and the J gene lost 2 bases, with 13 bases spanning the gap. Germline-derived CDR1 and CDR2 are SGHAT and FQDESV (reference sequence). The CDR3 nucleotides are TGTGCCAGCAGCTTTAAGGGCAGGGGAAACTATGGCTACACCTTC. It codes for CASSFKGRGNYGYTF.

V usage is TRBV28 and J usage is TRBJ2-3; TRBD1 might be the D (5 bases). The CDR3 is made up of 14 amino acids. With 10 bases removed from V and 2 bases from J, the gap between germline ends came to 16 bases. From germline, CDR1 is MDHEN and CDR2 SYDVKM. CDR3 nucleotides: TGTGCCACCCTCAGGGCAGACTTCACAGATACGCAGTATTTT. Translation gives CATLRADFTDTQYF.

A word on this clone: A junction end diverges from the germline sequence, so it may reflect a read error. The sample holds other DNA sequences that translate to the same CDR3. The chain joins TRBV7-9 to TRBJ2-3, with 12 bases matching TRBD2. Germline V gene data show CDR1 as SEHNR and CDR2 as FQNEAQ (reference sequence). The CDR3 extends over 15 amino acids. In DNA, the CDR3 is TGCGCCAAACGACGACTAGCGGGAGAAACAGATACGCAGTATTTT. The encoded protein is CAKRRLAGETDTQYF.

This chain uses TRBV7-6 with TRBJ1-2, with 7 bases that match TRBD1. This CDR3 contains 16 residues. The J segment lost 4 bases and the V segment lost 1 base, leaving 9 bases of the junction unmatched. Germline values: CDR1 SGHVS, CDR2 FNYEAQ. CDR3 sequence reads: CASSLDPDRVGYGYTF. CDR3 nucleotides: TGTGCCAGCAGCTTAGACCCCGACAGGGTAGGCTATGGCTACACCTTC. The variable domain in full, with the rest retrieved from reference TRBV7-6 and TRBJ1-2, is GAGVSQSPRYKVTKRGQDVALRCDPISGHVSLYWYRQALGQGPEFLTYFNYEAQQDKSGLPNDRFSAERPEGSISTLTIQRTEQRDSAMYRCASSLDPDRVGYGYTFGSGTRLTVV.

V and J are TRBV19 and TRBJ1-1; D is unresolved. The germline V gene encodes CDR1 LNHDA and CDR2 SQIVND (reference sequence). The germline V and J ends were trimmed by 1 base and 10 bases, with 13 bases remaining between them. The CDR3 runs 13 residues. CDR3 nucleotide sequence: TGTGCCAGTAGTATAGGAGGAATCGGTCGAGCTTTCTTT. This encodes CASSIGGIGRAFF.

The J gene is TRBJ2-1, the V gene TRBV9, with D possibly matching TRBD1 (6 bases). V was cut by 3 bases and J by 9 bases, with 10 bases left in between. Germline CDR1 reads SGDLS; CDR2 reads YYNGEE. The CDR3 totals 12 residues. The CDR3 protein is CASSGEGVEQFF. DNA for the CDR3: TGTGCCAGCAGCGGAGAGGGGGTTGAGCAGTTCTTC.

The chain is built from TRBV6-5 and TRBJ2-1, with 8 bases matching TRBD1. The V segment lost 2 bases and the J segment 8 bases; nucleotides outside the gene matches: 8. The CDR3 length is 15 residues. Germline loops: CDR1 MNHEY, CDR2 SVGAGI. In DNA form, the CDR3 reads TGTGCCAGCAGTTACGGCAGGGGGCGCGGGGATGAGCAGTTCTTC. Translation: CASSYGRGRGDEQFF.

The chain is built from TRBV11-3 and TRBJ1-1; 7 bases line up with TRBD1. Germline V gene lookup returns CDR1 SGHNT and CDR2 YENEEA. The CDR3 loop spans 17 amino acids. The J segment lost 3 bases and the V segment lost 4 bases, leaving 14 bases of the junction unmatched. The CDR3 loop reads CASSSLTGLGADTEAFF. In DNA form, the CDR3 reads TGTGCCAGCAGCTCCCTGACAGGGCTCGGGGCGGACACTGAAGCTTTCTTT.

The chain is built from TRBV5-1 and TRBJ1-2; D may be TRBD1 (5 bases). This CDR3 is built from 12 residues. V was trimmed by 3 bases and J by 3 bases, leaving 6 bases between them. Germline values: CDR1 SGHRS, CDR2 YFSETQ. The CDR3 DNA sequence: TGCGCCAGCAGCTGGGGGGACTATGGCTACACCTTC. It yields the protein CASSWGDYGYTF.

The chain is built from TRBV5-5 and TRBJ2-1; 11 bases match TRBD1. The CDR3 loop spans 15 amino acids. The germline CDR1 and CDR2 sequences are SGHKS and YYEKEE (reference sequence). J lost 6 bases, V lost 3 bases, and 5 bases had no gene match. The CDR3, as DNA: TGTGCCAGCAGCTATAGGGACAGGGGGGGCAATGAGCAGTTCTTC. Its protein is CASSYRDRGGNEQFF.

This chain's CDR3 is CASRDTGTGTREQYF. In DNA, the CDR3 is TGTGCCAGCAGGGATACCGGGACAGGGACGAGGGAGCAGTACTTC. The gene calls are TRBV25-1 and TRBJ2-5, with 9 bases identical to TRBD1. Trimming removed 6 bases from V and 11 bases from J; junction bases left unmatched: 16. The length of the CDR3 is 15 residues. Germline V gives CDR1 MGHDK, CDR2 SYGVNS.

The CDR3 loop reads CAWRTPRTGRTGELFF. For the CDR3, the DNA is TGTGCCTGGAGGACCCCCCGGACAGGAAGGACCGGGGAGCTGTTTTTT. V and J are TRBV30 and TRBJ2-2, with 7 bases aligning to TRBD1. This CDR3 region has 16 residues. The V gene's germline CDR1 is GTSNPN and CDR2 SVGIG (reference sequence). The junction had 12 bases not matched to a gene; V was cut back by 3 bases and J by 5 bases.

A remark on this clone: In the same sample, other DNA sequences code for this CDR3. This chain links TRBV9 with TRBJ2-5; 7 nucleotides line up with TRBD1. CDR1 and CDR2 from the germline V gene are SGDLS and YYNGEE. J was trimmed by 3 bases and V by 0 bases; bases with no gene match: 2. This CDR3 contains 14 residues. CDR3 in DNA: TGTGCCAGCAGCGTAGGGCAGGGGGAAGAGACCCAGTACTTC. As protein: CASSVGQGEETQYF.

The chain recombines TRBV6-5 with TRBJ1-1; D gene uncertain. Trimming cost V 6 bases and J 0 bases, with 5 bases left between them. This CDR3 comprises 12 residues. Germline CDR1 and CDR2: MNHEY and SVGAGI. CDR3 nucleotides: TGTGCCAGCAGCCCGTTGAACACTGAAGCTTTCTTT. It is translated as CASSPLNTEAFF.

V and J are TRBV11-3 and TRBJ1-2; D perhaps matches TRBD1 (6 bases). Trimming pared 5 bases from V and 4 bases from J, leaving 11 bases between. The CDR3 length is 13 residues. In germline, CDR1 is SGHNT, CDR2 YENEEA. CDR3 sequence (DNA): TGTGCCAGCAGCCCTGACAGGTTCTATGGCTACACCTTC. Residues: CASSPDRFYGYTF.

The V and J genes are TRBV6-5 and TRBJ2-7, with D possibly being TRBD2 (5 bases). This CDR3 is built from 14 residues. CDR1 MNHEY and CDR2 SVGAGI come from the germline V gene. With 0 bases removed from V and 1 base from J, the gap between germline ends came to 7 bases. This chain's CDR3 is CASSYSGSSYEQYF. CDR3 nucleotide sequence: TGTGCCAGCAGTTACTCAGGGAGTTCCTACGAGCAGTACTTC.

The rearrangement joins TRBV28 to TRBJ2-1; 8 bases are a match to TRBD1. The CDR3 has 16 amino acids. Germline V lookup: CDR1 MDHEN, CDR2 SYDVKM. Trimming at V came to 8 bases and at J to 0 bases, leaving 9 bases not matched to a gene. The CDR3 DNA is TGTGCCAGCCTAGCCCGGACAGGGCTCTCCTACAATGAGCAGTTCTTC. Amino acid sequence: CASLARTGLSYNEQFF.

The chain is built from TRBV7-3 and TRBJ1-1; possibly TRBD1 for D (5 bases). Per the germline V gene, CDR1 is SGHTA and CDR2 is FQGTGA. The ends were cut back, 4 bases at V and 0 bases at J, with 12 bases in the middle. This CDR3 has 15 residues. The CDR3 loop reads CASSYRQTLNTEAFF. Written as DNA, the CDR3 is TGTGCCAGCAGCTACAGACAGACTCTGAACACTGAAGCTTTCTTT.

The chain employs TRBV5-4 and TRBJ2-1, with 9 bases that match TRBD1. V lost 3 bases, J lost 0 bases, and 7 bases stayed unmatched. Per the germline V gene, CDR1 is SGHNT and CDR2 is YYREEE (reference sequence). The CDR3 spans 17 residues. CDR3 DNA sequence: TGTGCCAGCAGCTGGAGGGACAGGGTTGACTCCTACAATGAGCAGTTCTTC. Protein: CASSWRDRVDSYNEQFF. Together with reference TRBV5-4 and TRBJ2-1, the CDR3 gives the full variable domain: ETGVTQSPTHLIKTRGQQVTLRCSSQSGHNTVSWYQQALGQGPQFIFQYYREEENGRGNFPPRFSGLQFPNYSSELNVNALELDDSALYLCASSWRDRVDSYNEQFFGPGTRLTVL.

The chain has TRBV5-6 and TRBJ1-1; 7 nucleotides line up with TRBD1. The V and J ends lost 4 bases and 4 bases, in that order; junction bases with no gene match: 10. This CDR3 comprises 15 residues. Looked up from germline, CDR1 is SGHDT and CDR2 is YYEEEE. For the CDR3, the DNA is TGTGCCAGCAGCGACAGGGTCCCGTATCGCACTGAAGCTTTCTTT. Protein product: CASSDRVPYRTEAFF.

The chain has TRBV7-9 and TRBJ1-3, with D perhaps matching TRBD1 (5 bases). Germline CDR1 SEHNR, CDR2 FQNEAQ (reference sequence). The CDR3 has 13 residues. V shed 5 bases and J shed 4 bases, with 9 bases lying between them. The chain's CDR3 is CASSLREGNTIYF. The DNA of the CDR3 is TGTGCCAGCAGCCTCAGGGAAGGAAACACCATATATTTT.

There are a few counts of this clone. This sequence joins TRBV7-8 and TRBJ2-1; 12 bases are a match to TRBD1. CDR3 length: 16 residues. Germline V gives CDR1 SGHVS, CDR2 FQNEAQ. Losses at the gene ends were 5 bases for V and 5 bases for J; bases not matched to a gene: 7. This chain's CDR3 is CASSNSGTGGNNEQFF. CDR3 bases: TGTGCCAGCAGCAATTCCGGGACAGGGGGCAACAATGAGCAGTTCTTC.